The sequence of this TCR beta chain was determined in a study of tumor-infiltrating lymphocytes in primary liver carcinoma. Whole-study context: Spanning 4.2 to 10 cm, the tumors were T1-T3 N0M0. General study results and limits: When set against blood, tumors had a significantly higher top-250-clone fraction (p = 0.039).

The CDR3 contains 14 residues. CDR1 is SGHRS and CDR2 is YFSETQ in the germline V gene. Comment on this clonotype: Antigen specificity is unknown. A junction end diverges from the germline sequence, so it may reflect a read error.

Starting from 500 ng of total RNA, TCR beta cDNA was produced with a primer in the constant region. Modified slightly, ARM-PCR produced TCR beta libraries over three nested multiplex PCR rounds. Investigators reported that the first two PCR rounds, at 10 cycles each, used TRBV1-TRBV30 forward primers with a C-beta reverse primer. From the multiplex PCR reads, TCRdb called clonotypes with MiXCR, one entry per CDR3 protein. The data contain 310,000 or so distinct CDR3 sequences, more than 55% of them singletons. Alongside blood RNA obtained from unsorted whole blood, germline DNA was also extracted. The researchers drew roughly 3.9 milliliters of peripheral blood before surgery.

This TCR was sampled from a woman between 25 and 40 years old with primary liver carcinoma and hepatitis B virus infection. The chain uses TRBV5-1 and TRBJ1-1, with 7 bases identical to TRBD1. Material for sequencing was peripheral blood. The CDR3 DNA reads as TGCGCCAGCAGCTTGGAGGGGGCCTTCACTGAAGCTTTATTT. This codes for CASSLEGAFTEALF.